This section outlines one T cell receptor (beta chain) sequence together with its context. Its target is unknown. Other DNA sequences in this specimen translate into the identical CDR3. The assay was immunoSEQ multiplex PCR, and TCRdb's table has in-frame clones only and misses some. The sample records roughly 120,000 clones, around 94% being singletons. CDR1 KGHSH and CDR2 LQKENI come from the germline V gene. Deletions cut 6 bases from V and 2 bases from J, with 10 bases between. This CDR3 spans 13 amino acids. This specimen belongs to a study of siplizumab effects on memory and regulatory T cells. Findings and caveats of the study: Whether proliferating Tregs in siplizumab cultures suppress was not functionally confirmed. In unstimulated cells, naive T cells appeared more diverse than memory T cells and seemed major alloresponse contributors. No naive or memory phenotype could be assigned to roughly 80-97% of proliferating clones. Significant reduction of alloreactive sequences traceable to unstimulated CD4+ memory cells was observed with siplizumab.

This TCR came from a human donor in good health. Sequencing was carried out using non-Treg CD4+ T cells sorted from blood. This sequence joins TRBV18 and TRBJ1-1, with D possibly matching TRBD1 (5 bases). CDR3 nucleotide sequence: TGTGCCAGCTCCCCCGGGGCCAACACTGAAGCTTTCTTT. Translated: CASSPGANTEAFF. The whole variable domain, remainder taken from reference TRBV18 and TRBJ1-1, is NAGVMQNPRHLVRRRGQEARLRCSPMKGHSHVYWYRQLPEEGLKFMVYLQKENIIDESGMPKERFSAEFPKEGPSILRIQQVVRGDSAAYFCASSPGANTEAFFGQGTRLTVV.